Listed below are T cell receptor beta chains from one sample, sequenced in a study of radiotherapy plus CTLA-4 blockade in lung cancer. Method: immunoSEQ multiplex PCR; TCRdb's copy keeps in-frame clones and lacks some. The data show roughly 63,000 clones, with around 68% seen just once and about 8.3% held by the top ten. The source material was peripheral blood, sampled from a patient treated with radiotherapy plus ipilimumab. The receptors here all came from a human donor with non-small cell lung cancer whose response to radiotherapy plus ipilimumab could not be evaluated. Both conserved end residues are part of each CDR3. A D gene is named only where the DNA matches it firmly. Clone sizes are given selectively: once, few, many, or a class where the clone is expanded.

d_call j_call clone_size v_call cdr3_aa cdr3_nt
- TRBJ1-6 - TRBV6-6 CASSYSRAGSPLHF TGTGCCAGCAGTTACTCAAGGGCGGGATCACCCCTCCACTTT
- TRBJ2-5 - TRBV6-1 CASSPWGRQETQYF TGTGCCAGCTCACCCTGGGGCAGGCAAGAGACCCAGTACTTC
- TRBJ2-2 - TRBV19 CASKIRGNGGELFF TGTGCCAGTAAGATTCGAGGGAACGGCGGGGAGCTGTTTTTT
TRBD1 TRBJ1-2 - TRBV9 CASSARGQNANYGYTF TGTGCCAGCAGCGCGAGGGGACAGAATGCGAACTATGGCTACACCTTC
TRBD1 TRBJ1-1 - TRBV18 CASSLEQGLTEAFF TGTGCCAGCTCACTCGAACAGGGGCTCACTGAAGCTTTCTTT
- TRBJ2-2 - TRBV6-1 CASEGVRGTGELFF TGTGCCAGCGAGGGGGTAAGAGGGACCGGGGAGCTGTTTTTT
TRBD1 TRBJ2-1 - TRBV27 CASTSKTGGVSYNEQFF TGTGCCAGCACTTCTAAGACAGGGGGAGTCTCCTACAATGAGCAGTTCTTC
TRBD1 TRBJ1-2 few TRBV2 CASRTGTGDGYTF TGTGCCAGCAGGACCGGGACAGGGGATGGCTACACCTTC
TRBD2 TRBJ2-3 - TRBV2 CASSERRWVAGGTDTQYF TGTGCCAGCAGTGAACGGCGTTGGGTAGCGGGGGGCACAGATACGCAGTATTTT
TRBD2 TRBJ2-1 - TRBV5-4 CASSFPLAGDYNEQFF TGTGCCAGCAGCTTCCCACTAGCGGGAGACTACAATGAGCAGTTCTTC
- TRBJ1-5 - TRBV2 CASRAMRHSNQPQHF TGTGCCAGCAGGGCCATGAGGCATAGCAATCAGCCCCAGCATTTT
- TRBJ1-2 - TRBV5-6 CASSLQAGYTF TGTGCCAGCAGCTTGCAAGCTGGCTACACCTTC
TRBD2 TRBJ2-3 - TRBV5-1 CASSLGLAGSTDTQYF TGCGCCAGCAGCTTGGGGCTAGCGGGGAGCACAGATACGCAGTATTTT
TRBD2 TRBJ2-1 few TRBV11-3 CASSLKREANEQFF TGTGCCAGCAGCTTAAAGCGGGAGGCCAATGAGCAGTTCTTC
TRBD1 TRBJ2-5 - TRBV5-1 CASSLDSGTGETQYF TGCGCCAGCAGCTTAGATTCCGGGACAGGGGAGACCCAGTACTTC
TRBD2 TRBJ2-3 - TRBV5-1 CASSLGGGGTDTQYF TGCGCCAGCAGCTTGGGCGGGGGGGGCACAGATACGCAGTATTTT
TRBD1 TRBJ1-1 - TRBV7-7 CASSPRGHLNTEAFF TGTGCCAGCAGCCCCAGGGGGCACCTGAACACTGAAGCTTTCTTT
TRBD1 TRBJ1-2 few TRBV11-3 CASSLRSGGDIYGYTF TGTGCCAGCAGCTTAAGGTCAGGGGGCGATATCTATGGCTACACCTTC
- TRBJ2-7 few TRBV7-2 CASSLWTDSYEQYF TGTGCCAGCAGCCTATGGACAGACAGCTACGAGCAGTACTTC
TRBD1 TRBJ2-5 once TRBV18 CASSPRTGTSGETQYF TGTGCCAGCTCACCAAGGACAGGGACGTCTGGAGAGACCCAGTACTTC
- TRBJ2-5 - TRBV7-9 CASSRRDSRETQYF TGTGCCAGCAGCCGGCGGGACAGCCGAGAGACCCAGTACTTC
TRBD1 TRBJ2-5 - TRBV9 CASSGHRGSLQETQYF TGTGCCAGCAGCGGACACAGGGGGTCCCTCCAAGAGACCCAGTACTTC
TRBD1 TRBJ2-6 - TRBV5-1 CASSFPVDRGYSGANVLTF TGCGCCAGCAGCTTTCCGGTGGACAGGGGCTACTCTGGGGCCAACGTCCTGACTTTC
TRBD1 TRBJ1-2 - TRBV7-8 CASSLAPGQDLYGYTF TGTGCCAGCAGCTTAGCGCCGGGACAGGACCTCTATGGCTACACCTTC
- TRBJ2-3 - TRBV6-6 CASSRLGQSSDTQYF TGTGCCAGCTCCAGGCTCGGACAGAGTTCAGATACGCAGTATTTT